This record concerns one TCR beta chain sequence. The count of this clone is one. What antigen it recognizes has not been identified. No much larger clone exists at a distance of one base, and base qualities are not known. This entry is derived from a study of control samples from healthy donors and cancer patients (dated by TCRdb to 2018 to 2020). The protocol used for the library was the immunoSEQ multiplex PCR assay. TCRdb took over this immuneACCESS table, retaining in-frame rearrangements with V and J assigned. Such tables are incomplete; in checked studies, under half of the missing clones stem from an unresolved V gene, and the remainder is unexplained. Present in this sample are about 96,000 clones, more than 85% of which were seen just once. Approximately 8% of the sample comes from the top ten. V lost 4 bases and J lost 10 bases, and the count of bases not matched to a germline gene is 7. Spanning cysteine to phenylalanine, the CDR3 consists of 13 amino acids. The sequence is cut down to CDR3 DNA, 39 bases in frame from base 1. CDR1 and CDR2 are read off the germline V gene as SGHDN and FVKESK.

The chain employs TRBV14 and TRBJ2-1, with 7 bases matching TRBD2. Input material: blood. The TCR comes from a man younger than 35 in good health. Here is the DNA: TGTGCCAGCAGCCCCTATGCTAGCGGAGAGCAGTTCTTC. This sequence encodes CASSPYASGEQFF.